This T cell receptor beta chain was observed in a study of blood T cell repertoires in COVID-19. Study-level background: Acute-phase and convalescent COVID-19 samples originated in the United States, Italy and Spain. T cells, B-cell-depleted T cells, or PBMCs supplied cDNA or gDNA.

Trimming cost V 1 base and J 0 bases, with 7 bases left between them. From germline, CDR1 is LNHNV and CDR2 YYDKDF (reference sequence). This CDR3 comprises 14 residues. Per the study methods: Estimated nucleated cell counts came from reference gene primer amplification. Some clones are missing from TCRdb's copy, which holds only in-frame ones; the method was immunoSEQ multiplex PCR. V, J and clone size are taken as reported in that table, and D and trimming were inferred from the DNA itself. The sample holds a few hundred thousand clones; 70% to 90% are singletons and the top ten take about 7%. Specimen: peripheral blood. The source is a woman in her 30s who had recovered from COVID-19. This chain connects TRBV15 to TRBJ2-7; tentative D call: TRBD2 (6 bases). CDR3 loop: CATSRVGGSYEQYF. The CDR3 region has the DNA TGTGCCACCAGCAGAGTCGGGGGCTCCTACGAGCAGTACTTC.